This T cell receptor beta chain was observed in a study of glioma-infiltrating T cells after dendritic cell vaccination. General study points: Estimated pretreatment TIL content predicted outcome after dendritic cell vaccination.

The CDR3 covers 15 residues. Germline-derived CDR1 and CDR2 are SGHTA and FQGNSA. V dropped 5 bases and J dropped 5; count of bases not matched to a gene: 8. This clone came up once. The antigen is undetermined. The immunoSEQ assay amplified TCRB CDR3 from up to roughly 2 ug DNA. The protocol was immunoSEQ multiplex PCR, while the TCRdb copy is restricted to in-frame clones and leaves out a portion. The sample lists about 87,000 clones, over 80% occurring once. Time point denoted: after dendritic cell vaccination, including at tumor progression/relapse. The sample was blood, taken after dendritic cell vaccination. The rearrangement links TRBV7-2 to TRBJ1-5; 8 bases align to TRBD1. The sequence was collected from a human donor with glioblastoma. CDR3 in amino acids: CASSRSMTGDQPQHF. CDR3 DNA: TGTGCCAGCAGCCGCTCCATGACAGGGGATCAGCCCCAGCATTTT.